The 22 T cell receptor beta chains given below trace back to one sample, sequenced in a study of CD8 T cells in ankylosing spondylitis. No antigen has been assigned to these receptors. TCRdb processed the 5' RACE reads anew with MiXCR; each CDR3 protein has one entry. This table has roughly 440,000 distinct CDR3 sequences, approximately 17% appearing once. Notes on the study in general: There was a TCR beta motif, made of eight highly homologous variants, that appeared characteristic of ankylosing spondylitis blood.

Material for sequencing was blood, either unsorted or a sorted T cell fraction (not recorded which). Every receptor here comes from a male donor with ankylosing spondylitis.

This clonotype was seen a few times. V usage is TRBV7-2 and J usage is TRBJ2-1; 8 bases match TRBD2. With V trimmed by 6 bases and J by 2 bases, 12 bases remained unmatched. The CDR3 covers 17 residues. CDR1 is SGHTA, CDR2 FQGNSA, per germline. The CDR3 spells CASRRLGAGATYNEQFF. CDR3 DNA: TGTGCCAGCAGACGACTGGGAGCGGGAGCGACCTACAATGAGCAGTTCTTC.

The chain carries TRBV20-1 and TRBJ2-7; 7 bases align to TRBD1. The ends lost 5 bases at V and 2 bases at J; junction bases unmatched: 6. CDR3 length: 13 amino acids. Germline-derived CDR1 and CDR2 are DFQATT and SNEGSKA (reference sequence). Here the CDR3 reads CSALRTGPYEQYF. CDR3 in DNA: TGCAGTGCTCTGCGGACAGGTCCCTACGAGCAGTACTTC.

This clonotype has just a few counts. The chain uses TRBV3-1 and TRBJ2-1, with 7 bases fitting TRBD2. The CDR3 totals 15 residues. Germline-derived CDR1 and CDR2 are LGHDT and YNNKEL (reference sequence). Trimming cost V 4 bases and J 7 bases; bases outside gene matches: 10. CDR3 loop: CASSPRAGVVNEQFF. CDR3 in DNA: TGTGCCAGCAGCCCGAGGGCGGGAGTCGTGAATGAGCAGTTCTTC.

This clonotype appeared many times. CDR3 sequence (DNA): TGCGCCAGCAGCTTGGCTTTTGATGAGCAGTTCTTC. This sequence encodes CASSLAFDEQFF. The chain has TRBV5-1 and TRBJ2-1; D gene uncertain. The CDR3 length is 12 residues. The V and J ends lost 0 bases and 8 bases respectively, with 6 bases between them. Per the germline V gene, CDR1 is SGHRS and CDR2 is YFSETQ.

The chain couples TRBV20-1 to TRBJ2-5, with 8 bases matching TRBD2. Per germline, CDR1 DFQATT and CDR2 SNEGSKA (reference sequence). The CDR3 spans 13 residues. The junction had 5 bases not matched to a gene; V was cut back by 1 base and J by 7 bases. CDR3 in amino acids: CSARGSGAGTQYF. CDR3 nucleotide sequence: TGCAGTGCTAGAGGTAGCGGGGCAGGGACCCAGTACTTC.

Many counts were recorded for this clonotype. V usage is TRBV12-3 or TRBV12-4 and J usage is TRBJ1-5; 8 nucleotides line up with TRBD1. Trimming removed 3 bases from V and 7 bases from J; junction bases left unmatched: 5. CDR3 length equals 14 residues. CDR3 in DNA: TGTGCCAGCAGTTTTGGACAGGGTCAGCAGCCCCAGCATTTT. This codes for CASSFGQGQQPQHF.

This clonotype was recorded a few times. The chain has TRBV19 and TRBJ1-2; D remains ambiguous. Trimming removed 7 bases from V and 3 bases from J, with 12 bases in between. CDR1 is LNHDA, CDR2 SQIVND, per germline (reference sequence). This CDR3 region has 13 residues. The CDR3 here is CASTVSADYGYTF. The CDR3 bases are TGTGCCAGTACAGTCTCGGCGGACTATGGCTACACCTTC.

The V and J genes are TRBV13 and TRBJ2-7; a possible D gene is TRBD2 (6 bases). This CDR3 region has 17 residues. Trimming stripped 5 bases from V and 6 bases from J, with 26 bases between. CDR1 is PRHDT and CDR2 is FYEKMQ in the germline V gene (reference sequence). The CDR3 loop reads CASSLSPPQRGFGEQYF. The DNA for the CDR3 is TGTGCCAGCAGCCTAAGCCCCCCCCAACGGGGGTTCGGCGAGCAGTACTTC.

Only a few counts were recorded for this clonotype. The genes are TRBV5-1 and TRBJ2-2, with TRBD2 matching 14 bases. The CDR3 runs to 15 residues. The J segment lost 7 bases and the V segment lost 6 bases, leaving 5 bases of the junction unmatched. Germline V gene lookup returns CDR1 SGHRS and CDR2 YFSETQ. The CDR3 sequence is CASNRLAGGNGELFF. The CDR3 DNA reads TGCGCCAGCAATCGACTAGCGGGAGGGAACGGGGAGCTGTTTTTT.

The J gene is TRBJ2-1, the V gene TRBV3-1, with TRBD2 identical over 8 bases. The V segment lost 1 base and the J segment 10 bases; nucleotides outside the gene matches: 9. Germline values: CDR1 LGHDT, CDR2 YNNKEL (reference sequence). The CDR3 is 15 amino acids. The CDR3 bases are TGTGCCAGCAGCCAAGTAGCGGGGCCTCAAGGGGAGCAGTTCTTC. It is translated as CASSQVAGPQGEQFF.

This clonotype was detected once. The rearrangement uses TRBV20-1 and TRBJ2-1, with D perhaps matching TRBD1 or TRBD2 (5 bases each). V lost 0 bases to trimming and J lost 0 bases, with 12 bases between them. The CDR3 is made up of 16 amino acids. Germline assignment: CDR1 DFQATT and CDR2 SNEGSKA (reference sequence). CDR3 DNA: TGCAGTGCTAGAGATGGAGGACATCGCTCCTACAATGAGCAGTTCTTC. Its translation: CSARDGGHRSYNEQFF.

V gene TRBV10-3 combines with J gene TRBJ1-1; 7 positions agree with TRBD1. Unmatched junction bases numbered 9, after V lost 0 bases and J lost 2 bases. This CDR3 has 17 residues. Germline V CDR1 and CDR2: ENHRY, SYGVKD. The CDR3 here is CAISESGGTGVNTEAFF. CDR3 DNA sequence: TGTGCCATCAGTGAGTCAGGGGGAACAGGGGTAAACACTGAAGCTTTCTTT.

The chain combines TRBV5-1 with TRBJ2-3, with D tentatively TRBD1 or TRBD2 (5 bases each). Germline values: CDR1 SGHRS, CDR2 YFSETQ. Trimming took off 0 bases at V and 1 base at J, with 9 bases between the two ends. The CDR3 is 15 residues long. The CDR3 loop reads CASSLEGTRTDTQYF. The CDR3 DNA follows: TGCGCCAGCAGCTTGGAAGGGACCCGCACAGATACGCAGTATTTT. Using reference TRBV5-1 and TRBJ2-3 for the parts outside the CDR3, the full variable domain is KAGVTQTPRYLIKTRGQQVTLSCSPISGHRSVSWYQQTPGQGLQFLFEYFSETQRNKGNFPGRFSGRQFSNSRSEMNVSTLELGDSALYLCASSLEGTRTDTQYFGPGTRLTVL.

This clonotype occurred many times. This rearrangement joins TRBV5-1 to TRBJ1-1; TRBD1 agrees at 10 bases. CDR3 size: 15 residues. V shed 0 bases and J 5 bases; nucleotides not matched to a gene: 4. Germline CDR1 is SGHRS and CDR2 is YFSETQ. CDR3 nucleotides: TGCGCCAGCAGCTTGGCCGGACAGGGGGGGACTGAAGCTTTCTTT. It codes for CASSLAGQGGTEAFF. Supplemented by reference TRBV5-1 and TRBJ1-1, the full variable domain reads KAGVTQTPRYLIKTRGQQVTLSCSPISGHRSVSWYQQTPGQGLQFLFEYFSETQRNKGNFPGRFSGRQFSNSRSEMNVSTLELGDSALYLCASSLAGQGGTEAFFGQGTRLTVV.

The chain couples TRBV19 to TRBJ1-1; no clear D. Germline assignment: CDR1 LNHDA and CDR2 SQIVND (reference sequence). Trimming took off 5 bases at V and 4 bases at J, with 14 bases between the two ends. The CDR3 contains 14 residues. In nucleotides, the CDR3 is TGTGCCAGTAGTTCCAAGGGAGGGAGCACTGAAGCTTTCTTT. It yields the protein CASSSKGGSTEAFF.

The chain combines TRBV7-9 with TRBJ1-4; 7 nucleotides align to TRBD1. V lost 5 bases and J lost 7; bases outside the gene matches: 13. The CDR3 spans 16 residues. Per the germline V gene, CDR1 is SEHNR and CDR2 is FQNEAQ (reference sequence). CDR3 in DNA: TGTGCCAGCAGCCACCTCCTCGACAGGGAGGTTGAAAAACTGTTTTTT. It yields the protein CASSHLLDREVEKLFF.

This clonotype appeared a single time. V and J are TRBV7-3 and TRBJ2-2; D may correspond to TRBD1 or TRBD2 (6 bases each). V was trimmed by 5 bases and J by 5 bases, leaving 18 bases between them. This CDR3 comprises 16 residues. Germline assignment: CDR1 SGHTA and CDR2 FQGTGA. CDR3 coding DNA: TGTGCCAGCAGCCAAGGTGGGGGGCGCGAGACCGGGGAGCTGTTTTTT. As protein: CASSQGGGRETGELFF. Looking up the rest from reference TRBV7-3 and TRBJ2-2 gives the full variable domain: GAGVSQTPSNKVTEKGKYVELRCDPISGHTALYWYRQSLGQGPEFLIYFQGTGAADDSGLPNDRFFAVRPEGSVSTLKIQRTERGDSAVYLCASSQGGGRETGELFFGEGSRLTVL.

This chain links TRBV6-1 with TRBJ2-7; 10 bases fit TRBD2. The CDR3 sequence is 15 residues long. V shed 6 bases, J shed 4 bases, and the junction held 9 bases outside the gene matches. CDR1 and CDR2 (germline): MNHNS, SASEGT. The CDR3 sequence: CASRTRTSGTYEQYF. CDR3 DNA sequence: TGTGCCAGCAGGACCAGGACTAGCGGAACTTACGAGCAGTACTTC.

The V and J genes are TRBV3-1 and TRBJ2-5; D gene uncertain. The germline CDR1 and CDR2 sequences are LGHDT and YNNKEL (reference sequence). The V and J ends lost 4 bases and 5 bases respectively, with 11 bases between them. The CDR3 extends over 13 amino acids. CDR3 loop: CASSLSWIETQYF. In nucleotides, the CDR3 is TGTGCCAGCAGCCTTAGTTGGATCGAGACCCAGTACTTC.

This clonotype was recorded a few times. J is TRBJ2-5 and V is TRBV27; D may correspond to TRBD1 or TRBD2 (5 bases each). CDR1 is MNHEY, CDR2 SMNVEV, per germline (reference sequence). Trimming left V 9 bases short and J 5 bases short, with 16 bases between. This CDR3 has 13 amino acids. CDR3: CARDKQERETQYF. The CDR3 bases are TGTGCCAGAGACAAACAGGAGCGGGAGACCCAGTACTTC.

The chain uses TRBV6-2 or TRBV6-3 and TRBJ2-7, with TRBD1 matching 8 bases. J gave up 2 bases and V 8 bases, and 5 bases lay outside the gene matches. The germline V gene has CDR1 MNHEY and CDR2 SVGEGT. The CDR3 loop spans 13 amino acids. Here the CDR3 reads CASRDRSTYEQYF. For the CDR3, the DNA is TGTGCCAGCCGGGACAGGTCCACCTACGAGCAGTACTTC.

The CDR3 spells CASSLGTDTEAFF. The CDR3 nucleotides read TGTGCCAGCAGCTTAGGGACAGACACTGAAGCTTTCTTT. This chain links TRBV7-9 with TRBJ1-1, with a tentative D call TRBD1 (6 bases). From germline, CDR1 is SEHNR and CDR2 FQNEAQ (reference sequence). Trimming stripped 1 base from V and 3 bases from J, with 6 bases between. This CDR3 has 13 amino acids.